This is a list of T cell receptor beta chains from one sample in a study of blood T cell repertoires in COVID-19. Repertoires were generated with immunoSEQ multiplex PCR, while TCRdb's copy carries only in-frame clones and drops some. The table includes just over 650,000 clones, 90% detected once. The sample comprised peripheral blood. The receptors originated from a young woman with acute or convalescent COVID-19. The CDR3 runs from the conserved cysteine through the conserved F or W. A D gene is named only where the DNA matches it firmly. Clone sizes are given selectively: once, few, many, or a class where the clone is expanded.

>11|TRBV29-1|NA|NA|TRBJ2-7
TGCAGCGTTGACAATTCCTACGAGCAGTACTTC
CSVDNSYEQYF
>13|TRBV6-2/TRBV6-3|NA|NA|TRBJ1-5
TGTGCCAGCAGTTTTCTCAGGGGTCAGCCCCAGCATTTT
CASSFLRGQPQHF
>14|TRBV6-5|TRBD1|NA|TRBJ2-7
TGTGCCAGCAGTTCATACGGACAGGGGTACGAGCAGTACTTC
CASSSYGQGYEQYF
>16|TRBV28|TRBD1|NA|TRBJ1-4
TGTGCCAGCCGCGACGGGACAGGGGCCCCCAATGAAAAACTGTTTTTT
CASRDGTGAPNEKLFF
>18|TRBV14|NA|NA|TRBJ1-2
TGTGCCAGCAGCCAAGTTTTTCGAGGGGGTCGCCTTAGGGATGGCTACACCTTC
CASSQVFRGGRLRDGYTF
>16|TRBV27|TRBD2|NA|TRBJ2-3
TGTGCCAGCAGTTTGACTAGCGGGGGTTACACAGATACGCAGTATTTT
CASSLTSGGYTDTQYF
>15|TRBV27|TRBD1|NA|TRBJ2-3
TGTGCCAGCAGTCCAGGGGGTGTCATAGCAGATACGCAGTATTTT
CASSPGGVIADTQYF
>18|TRBV7-2|TRBD2|NA|TRBJ2-1
TGTGCCAGCAGCCCAGGGACTAGCGGGGGGAACTTTTACAATGAGCAGTTCTTC
CASSPGTSGGNFYNEQFF
>16|TRBV5-1|TRBD1|NA|TRBJ2-2
TGCGCCAGCAGCTTGGGGGGACAGTCGAACACCGGGGAGCTGTTTTTT
CASSLGGQSNTGELFF
>12|TRBV19|NA|NA|TRBJ1-5
TGTGCCAGTAGTCCCTACCCTGGGCCCCAGCATTTT
CASSPYPGPQHF
>14|TRBV2|NA|NA|TRBJ2-7
TGTGCCAGCAGTGAAGTTAGCAGCTCCTACGAGCAGTACTTC
CASSEVSSSYEQYF
>15|TRBV5-6|NA|NA|TRBJ1-6
TGTGCCAGCAGCTTGGTGAGCTCCTATAATTCACCCCTCCACTTT
CASSLVSSYNSPLHF
>12|TRBV3-1/TRBV3-2|NA|NA|TRBJ1-2
TGTGCCAGCAGCCCAAGGGGTAGGGGCTACACCTTC
CASSPRGRGYTF
>16|TRBV19|NA|NA|TRBJ2-2
TGTGCCAGTAGTATCTTAATGACTCCGAACACCGGGGAGCTGTTTTTT
CASSILMTPNTGELFF
>14|TRBV7-2|TRBD2|NA|TRBJ2-1
TGTGCCAGCAGCTCCTTGGGACTAGTTAGTGAGCAGTTCTTC
CASSSLGLVSEQFF
>15|TRBV7-2|TRBD2|NA|TRBJ2-7
TGTGCCAGCAGCTTAGCTCTGGCGGGGGCCTACGAGCAGTACTTC
CASSLALAGAYEQYF
>13|TRBV13|NA|once|TRBJ2-2
TGTGCCAGCAGTGTGGTGCCGGCCGGGGAGCTGTTTTTT
CASSVVPAGELFF
>15|TRBV28|TRBD1|NA|TRBJ1-4
TGTGCCAGCAGTTCCCCACAGGGGGCTTACGAAAAACTGTTTTTT
CASSSPQGAYEKLFF
>14|TRBV4-3|NA|NA|TRBJ2-1
TGCGCCAGCAGCCCCAGGGGCTCCTACAATGAGCAGTTCTTC
CASSPRGSYNEQFF
>14|TRBV7-2|TRBD1|NA|TRBJ1-6
TGTGCCAGCAGCTTCCGGGACAGTAATTCACCCCTCCACTTT
CASSFRDSNSPLHF
>14|TRBV29-1|TRBD1|NA|TRBJ1-2
TGCAGCGTTATGGTTCGAGGGGGCGACTATGGCTACACCTTC
CSVMVRGGDYGYTF
>14|TRBV30|NA|NA|TRBJ1-5
TGTGCCTGGAGTGAGGGCAGGGGACGTGTGGCCCAGCATTTT
CAWSEGRGRVAQHF
>13|TRBV7-9|NA|NA|TRBJ2-7
TGTGCCAGCAGCTCGACAGAGAACTACGAGCAGTACTTC
CASSSTENYEQYF
>15|TRBV9|NA|NA|TRBJ1-3
TGTGCCAGCAGCGGAGAGAGATTCTCTGGAAACACCATATATTTT
CASSGERFSGNTIYF
>11|TRBV12-3/TRBV12-4|NA|once|TRBJ2-7
TGTGCCAGCAGTTTAACTTACGAGCAGTACTTC
CASSLTYEQYF
>15|TRBV6-5|TRBD1|NA|TRBJ1-1
TGTGCCAGCAACCGGGACAGGGGGAGCGGCACTGAAGCTTTCTTT
CASNRDRGSGTEAFF